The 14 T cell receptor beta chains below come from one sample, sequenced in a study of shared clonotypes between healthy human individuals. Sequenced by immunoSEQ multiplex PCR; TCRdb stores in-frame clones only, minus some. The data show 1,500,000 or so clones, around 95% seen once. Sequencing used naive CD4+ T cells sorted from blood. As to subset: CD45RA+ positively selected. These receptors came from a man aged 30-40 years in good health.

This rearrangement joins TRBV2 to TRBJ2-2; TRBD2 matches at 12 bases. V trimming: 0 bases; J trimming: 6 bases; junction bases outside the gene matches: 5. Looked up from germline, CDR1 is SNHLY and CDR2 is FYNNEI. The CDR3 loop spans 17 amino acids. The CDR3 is CASSEALTSGRPGELFF. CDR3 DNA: TGTGCCAGCAGTGAAGCGTTGACTAGCGGGAGACCCGGGGAGCTGTTTTTT.

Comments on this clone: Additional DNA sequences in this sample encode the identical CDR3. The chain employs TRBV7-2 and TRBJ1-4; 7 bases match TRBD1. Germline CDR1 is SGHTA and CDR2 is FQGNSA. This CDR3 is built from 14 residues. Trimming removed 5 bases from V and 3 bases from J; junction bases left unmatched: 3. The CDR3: CASSRDSSNEKLFF. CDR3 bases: TGTGCCAGCAGCCGGGACAGCTCTAATGAAAAACTGTTTTTT. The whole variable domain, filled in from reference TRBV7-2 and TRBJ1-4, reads GAGVSQSPSNKVTEKGKDVELRCDPISGHTALYWYRQSLGQGLEFLIYFQGNSAPDKSGLPSDRFSAERTGGSVSTLTIQRTQQEDSAVYLCASSRDSSNEKLFFGSGTQLSVL.

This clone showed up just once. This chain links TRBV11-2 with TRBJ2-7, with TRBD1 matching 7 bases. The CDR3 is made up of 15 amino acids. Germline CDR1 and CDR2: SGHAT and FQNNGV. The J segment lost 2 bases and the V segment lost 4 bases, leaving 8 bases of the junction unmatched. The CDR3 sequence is CASSSQGPEPYEQYF. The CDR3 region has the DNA TGTGCCAGCAGCTCACAGGGGCCCGAGCCCTACGAGCAGTACTTC.

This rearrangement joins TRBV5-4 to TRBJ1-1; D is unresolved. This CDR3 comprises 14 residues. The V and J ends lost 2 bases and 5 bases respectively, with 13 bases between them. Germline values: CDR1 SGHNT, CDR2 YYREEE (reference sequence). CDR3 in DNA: TGTGCCAGCAGCTTTCGCCAGCGGCTAACTGAAGCTTTCTTT. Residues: CASSFRQRLTEAFF.

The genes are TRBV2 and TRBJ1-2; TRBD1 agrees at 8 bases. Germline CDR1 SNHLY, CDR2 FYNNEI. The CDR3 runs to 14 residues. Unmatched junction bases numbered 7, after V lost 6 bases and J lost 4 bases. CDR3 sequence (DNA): TGTGCCAGCAGCCGACAGGGGTATCTCTATGGCTACACCTTC. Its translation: CASSRQGYLYGYTF.

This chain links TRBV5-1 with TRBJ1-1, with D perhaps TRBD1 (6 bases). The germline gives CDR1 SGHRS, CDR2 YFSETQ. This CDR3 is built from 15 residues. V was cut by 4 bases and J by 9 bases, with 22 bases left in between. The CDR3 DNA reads TGCGCCAGCAGCGGTGAGGTCTTTCAAGGACAGAAAGCTTTCTTT. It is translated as CASSGEVFQGQKAFF.

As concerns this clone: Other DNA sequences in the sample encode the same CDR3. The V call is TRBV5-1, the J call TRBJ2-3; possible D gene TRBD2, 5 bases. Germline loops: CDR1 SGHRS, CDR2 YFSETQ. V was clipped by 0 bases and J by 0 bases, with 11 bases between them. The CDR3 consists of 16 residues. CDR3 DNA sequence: TGCGCCAGCAGCTTGGTTGGGAGCGGAAGCACAGATACGCAGTATTTT. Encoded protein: CASSLVGSGSTDTQYF.

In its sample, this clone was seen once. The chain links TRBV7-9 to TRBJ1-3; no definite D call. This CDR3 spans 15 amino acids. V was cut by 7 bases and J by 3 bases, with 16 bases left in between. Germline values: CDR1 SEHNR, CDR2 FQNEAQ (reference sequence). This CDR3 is CASNLLLAVGNTIYF. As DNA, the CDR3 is TGTGCCAGCAACCTTCTCTTGGCGGTTGGAAACACCATATATTTT.

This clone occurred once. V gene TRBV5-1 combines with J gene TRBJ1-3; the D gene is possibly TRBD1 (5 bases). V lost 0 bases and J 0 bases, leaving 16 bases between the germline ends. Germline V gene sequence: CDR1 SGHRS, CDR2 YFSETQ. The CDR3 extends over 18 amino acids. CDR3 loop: CASSLGPNTGDSGNTIYF. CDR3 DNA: TGCGCCAGCAGCTTGGGCCCAAATACAGGAGACTCTGGAAACACCATATATTTT.

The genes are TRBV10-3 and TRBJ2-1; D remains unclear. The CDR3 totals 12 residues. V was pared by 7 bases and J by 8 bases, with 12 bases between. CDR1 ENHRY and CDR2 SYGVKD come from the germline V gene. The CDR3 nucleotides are TGTGCCATCACTGCAGGAGTCGATGAGCAGTTCTTC. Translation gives CAITAGVDEQFF.

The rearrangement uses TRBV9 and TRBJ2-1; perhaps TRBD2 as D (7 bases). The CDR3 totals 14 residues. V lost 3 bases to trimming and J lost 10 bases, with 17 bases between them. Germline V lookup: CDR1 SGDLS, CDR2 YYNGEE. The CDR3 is CASSAAAGAREQFF. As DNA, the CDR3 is TGTGCCAGCAGCGCCGCCGCGGGGGCTCGGGAGCAGTTCTTC.

The CDR3 reads CASSFVLAGYNEQFF. CDR3 DNA sequence: TGTGCCAGCAGCTTTGTATTAGCAGGCTACAATGAGCAGTTCTTC. The genes are TRBV5-6 and TRBJ2-1; D is ambiguous. Germline CDR1 reads SGHDT; CDR2 reads YYEEEE. The V end lost 2 bases, the J end lost 3 bases, and 12 bases lay between the germline ends. The CDR3 contains 15 residues.

Here the CDR3 reads CASSVEVSGGTDTQYF. The DNA of the CDR3 is TGTGCCAGCAGCGTAGAGGTTTCGGGAGGCACAGATACGCAGTATTTT. The chain links TRBV9 to TRBJ2-3, with D possibly being TRBD2 (6 bases). The length of the CDR3 is 16 residues. Germline V gene data show CDR1 as SGDLS and CDR2 as YYNGEE. Trimming left V 0 bases short and J 1 base short, with 12 bases between.

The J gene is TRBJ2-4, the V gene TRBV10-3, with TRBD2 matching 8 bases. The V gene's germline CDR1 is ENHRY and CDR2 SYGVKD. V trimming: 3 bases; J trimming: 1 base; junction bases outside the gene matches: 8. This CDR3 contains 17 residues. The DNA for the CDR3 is TGTGCCATCAGTGACCTACCAGCGGGAGTGGCCAAAAACATTCAGTACTTC. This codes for CAISDLPAGVAKNIQYF.